The TCR beta chain under discussion was sequenced for a study of T cell repertoires in cytomegalovirus infection. On the study more broadly: HLA-B-restricted CMV epitopes that are well studied were used alongside recently identified HLA-C-restricted ones. From public TCR beta signatures came an indication of both CMV infection and matching HLA type. General study findings and limits: CMV carriers with the relevant HLA were identified by cumulative public TCR beta family frequency. Predominance within the ex vivo response was attributable to HLA-C-restricted CMV-specific TCR beta clonotypes.

Each CDR3 protein gets one entry after TCRdb re-called the reads with MiXCR. Here the sample spans 750,000 to 900,000 distinct CDR3 sequences, 25% to 35% being singletons. This clonotype was seen a few times. Its target is unknown. Germline lookup yields CDR1 SEHNR and CDR2 FQNEAQ (reference sequence). V shed 4 bases and J shed 4 bases, with 14 bases lying between them. This CDR3 is 14 amino acids long. The J gene is TRBJ2-7, the V gene TRBV7-9; tentatively, D is TRBD1 (5 bases). Sequencing used cultured CD8+ T cells from PBMCs, obtained from culture after CMV antigen stimulation. The origin of this receptor is a human donor in good health (CMV status not recorded). Some clones in this sample may be carry-over from other donors' samples. CDR3 region: CASSSQGSWYEQYF. Here the CDR3 DNA reads TGTGCCAGCAGCTCCCAGGGCTCTTGGTACGAGCAGTACTTC.